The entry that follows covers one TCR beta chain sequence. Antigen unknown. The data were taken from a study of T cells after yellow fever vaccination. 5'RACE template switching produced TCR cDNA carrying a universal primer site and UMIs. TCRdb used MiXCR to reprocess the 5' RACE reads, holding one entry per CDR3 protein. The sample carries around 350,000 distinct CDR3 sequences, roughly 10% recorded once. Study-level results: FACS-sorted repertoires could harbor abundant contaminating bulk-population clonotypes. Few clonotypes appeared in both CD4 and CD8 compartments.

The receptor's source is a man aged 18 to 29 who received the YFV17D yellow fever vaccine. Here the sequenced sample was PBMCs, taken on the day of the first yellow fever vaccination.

The CDR3 DNA is TGTGCCAGCCGAAGGGGGCGGGGCACAGATACGCAGTATTTT. The encoded protein is CASRRGRGTDTQYF. The V and J genes are TRBV6-1 and TRBJ2-3; 7 positions match TRBD1. This CDR3 region has 14 residues. Germline loops: CDR1 MNHNS, CDR2 SASEGT. V shed 8 bases and J 1 base; nucleotides not matched to a gene: 6.